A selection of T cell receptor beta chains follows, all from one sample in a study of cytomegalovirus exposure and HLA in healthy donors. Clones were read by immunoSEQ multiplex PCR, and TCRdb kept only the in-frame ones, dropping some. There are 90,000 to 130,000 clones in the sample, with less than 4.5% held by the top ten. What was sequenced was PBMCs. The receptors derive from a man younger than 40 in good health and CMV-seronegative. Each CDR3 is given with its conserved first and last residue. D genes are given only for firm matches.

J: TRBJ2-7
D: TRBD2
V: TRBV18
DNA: TGTGCCAGCTCTACCGGGACTAGTTATCGGGAGCAGTACTTC
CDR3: CASSTGTSYREQYF

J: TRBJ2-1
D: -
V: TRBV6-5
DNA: TGTGCCAGCAGTTACGTCGGGACGGGGGACAATGAGCAGTTCTTC
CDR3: CASSYVGTGDNEQFF

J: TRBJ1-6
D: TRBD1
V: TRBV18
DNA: TGTGCCAGCTCACCCGCAGGGACAGCCCTTATGTTGAATTCACCCCTCCACTTT
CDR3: CASSPAGTALMLNSPLHF

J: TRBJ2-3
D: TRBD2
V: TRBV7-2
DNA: TGTGCCAGCAGACGACTAGCGGGGGGGCCCGATACGCAGTATTTT
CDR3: CASRRLAGGPDTQYF

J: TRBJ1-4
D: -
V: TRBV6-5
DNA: TGTGCCAGCAGTTACTATAGAACTAATGAAAAACTGTTTTTT
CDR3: CASSYYRTNEKLFF

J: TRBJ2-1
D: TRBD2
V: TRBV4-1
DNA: TGCGCCAGCAGCCAAGTAGCGGGGGGTCTTTACAATGAGCAGTTCTTC
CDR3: CASSQVAGGLYNEQFF

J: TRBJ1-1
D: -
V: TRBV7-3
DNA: TGTGCCAGCAGCTTAAAGGGAGGGAGTGGCACTGAAGCTTTCTTT
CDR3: CASSLKGGSGTEAFF

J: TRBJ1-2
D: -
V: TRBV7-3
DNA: TGTGCCAGCAGCGGAGGGTCCATTAACTATGGCTACACCTTC
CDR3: CASSGGSINYGYTF

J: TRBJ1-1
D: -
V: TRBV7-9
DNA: TGTGCCAGCAGCACAGGGACGGAGAACACTGAAGCTTTCTTT
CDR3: CASSTGTENTEAFF

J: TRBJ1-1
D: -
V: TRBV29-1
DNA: TGCAGCGTTGGGTCCTCAGGGCACACTGAAGCTTTCTTT
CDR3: CSVGSSGHTEAFF

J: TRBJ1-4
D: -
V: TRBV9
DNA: TGTGCCAGCAGCGAGGGGAATGAAAAACTGTTTTTT
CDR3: CASSEGNEKLFF